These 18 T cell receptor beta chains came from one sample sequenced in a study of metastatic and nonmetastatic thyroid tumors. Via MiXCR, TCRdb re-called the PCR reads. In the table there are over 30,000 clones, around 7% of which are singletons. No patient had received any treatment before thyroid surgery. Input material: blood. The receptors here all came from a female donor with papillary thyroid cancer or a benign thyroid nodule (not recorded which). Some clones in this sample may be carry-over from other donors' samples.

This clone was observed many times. Written as DNA, the CDR3 is TGCAGTGCTAGCGCGGGATTCACAGGGGAGCAGTACTTC. Protein product: CSASAGFTGEQYF. The V gene is TRBV20-1, the J gene TRBJ2-7; D may be TRBD1 or TRBD2 (6 bases each). The CDR3 spans 13 residues. The germline CDR1 and CDR2 sequences are DFQATT and SNEGSKA (reference sequence). V gave up 3 bases and J gave up 7 bases, with 16 bases separating them.

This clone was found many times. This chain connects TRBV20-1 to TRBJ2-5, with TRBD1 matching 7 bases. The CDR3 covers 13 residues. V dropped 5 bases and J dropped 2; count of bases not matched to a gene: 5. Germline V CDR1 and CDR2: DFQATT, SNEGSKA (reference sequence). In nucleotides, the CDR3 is TGCAGTGCTGGACCGGGACAGCAAGAGACCCAGTACTTC. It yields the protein CSAGPGQQETQYF.

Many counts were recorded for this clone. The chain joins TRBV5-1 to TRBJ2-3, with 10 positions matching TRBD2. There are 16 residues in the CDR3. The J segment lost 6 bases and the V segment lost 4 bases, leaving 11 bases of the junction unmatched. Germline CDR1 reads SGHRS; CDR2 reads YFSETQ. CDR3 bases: TGCGCCAGCAGCCTTCGTCCTAGCGGGAGATCTGATACGCAGTATTTT. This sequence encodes CASSLRPSGRSDTQYF.

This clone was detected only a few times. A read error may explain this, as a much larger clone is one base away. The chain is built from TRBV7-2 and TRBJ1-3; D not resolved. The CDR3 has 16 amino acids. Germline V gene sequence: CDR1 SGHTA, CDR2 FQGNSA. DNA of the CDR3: TGTGCCAGCAGCTTATCGACGGGAGTCTCTGGAAACATCATATATTTT. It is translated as CASSLSTGVSGNIIYF.

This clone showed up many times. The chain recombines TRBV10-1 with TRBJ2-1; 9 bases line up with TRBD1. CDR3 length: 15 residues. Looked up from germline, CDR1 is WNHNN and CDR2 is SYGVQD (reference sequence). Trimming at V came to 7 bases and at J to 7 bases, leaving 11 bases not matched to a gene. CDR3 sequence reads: CASTSTGTGKNEQFF. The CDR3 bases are TGCGCCAGCACGAGTACCGGGACAGGGAAAAATGAGCAGTTCTTC.

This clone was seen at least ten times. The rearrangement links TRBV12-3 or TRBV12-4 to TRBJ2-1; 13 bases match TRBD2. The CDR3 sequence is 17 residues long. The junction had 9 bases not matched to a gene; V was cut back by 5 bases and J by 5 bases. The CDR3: CASSDGTSGALDNEQFF. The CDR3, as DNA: TGTGCCAGCAGTGACGGGACTAGCGGGGCCTTGGACAATGAGCAGTTCTTC.

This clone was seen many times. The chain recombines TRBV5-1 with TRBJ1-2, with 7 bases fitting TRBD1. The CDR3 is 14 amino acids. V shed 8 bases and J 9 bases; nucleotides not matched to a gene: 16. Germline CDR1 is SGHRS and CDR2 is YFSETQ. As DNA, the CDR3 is TGCGCCAGTAGAACCAGGACAGGCCTCAGCCGCTACACCTTC. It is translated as CASRTRTGLSRYTF.

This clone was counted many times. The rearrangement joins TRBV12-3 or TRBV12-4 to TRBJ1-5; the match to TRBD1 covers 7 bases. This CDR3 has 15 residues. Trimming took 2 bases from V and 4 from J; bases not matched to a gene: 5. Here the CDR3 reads CASSLLRQGNQPQHF. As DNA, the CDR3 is TGTGCCAGCAGTTTACTCAGACAGGGAAATCAGCCCCAGCATTTT.

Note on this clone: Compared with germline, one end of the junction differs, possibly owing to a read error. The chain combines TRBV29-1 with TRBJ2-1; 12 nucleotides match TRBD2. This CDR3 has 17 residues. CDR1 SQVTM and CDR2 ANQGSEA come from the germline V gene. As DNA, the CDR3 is TGCAGCGTTGATCTTTCCCTAGCGGGAGGGTCCTACGATGAGCAGTTCTTC. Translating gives CSVDLSLAGGSYDEQFF.

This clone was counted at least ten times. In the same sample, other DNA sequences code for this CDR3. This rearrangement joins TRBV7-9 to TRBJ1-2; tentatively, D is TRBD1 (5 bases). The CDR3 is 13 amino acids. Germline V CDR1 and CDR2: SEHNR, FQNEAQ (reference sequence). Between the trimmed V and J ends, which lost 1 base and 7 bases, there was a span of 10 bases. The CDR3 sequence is CASSLDGGGGYTF. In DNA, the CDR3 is TGTGCCAGCAGCTTAGACGGGGGTGGTGGCTACACCTTC. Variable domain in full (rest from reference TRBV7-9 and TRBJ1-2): DTGVSQNPRHKITKRGQNVTFRCDPISEHNRLYWYRQTLGQGPEFLTYFQNEAQLEKSRLLSDRFSAERPKGSFSTLEIQRTEQGDSAMYLCASSLDGGGGYTFGSGTRLTVV.

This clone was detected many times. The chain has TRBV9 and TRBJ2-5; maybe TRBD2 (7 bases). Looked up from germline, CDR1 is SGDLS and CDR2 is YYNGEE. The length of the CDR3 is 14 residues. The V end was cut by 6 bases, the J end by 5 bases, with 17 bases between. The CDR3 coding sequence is TGTGCCAGCAACGAATACGGGGGGCCCGAGACCCAGTACTTC. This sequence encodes CASNEYGGPETQYF.

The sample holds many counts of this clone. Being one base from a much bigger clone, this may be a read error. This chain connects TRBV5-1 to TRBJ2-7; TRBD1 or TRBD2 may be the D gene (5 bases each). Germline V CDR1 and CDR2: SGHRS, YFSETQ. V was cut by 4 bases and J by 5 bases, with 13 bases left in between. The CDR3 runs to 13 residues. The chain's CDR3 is CASSPGRAHEQYF. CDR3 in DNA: TGCGCCAGCAGCCCGGGACGAGCTCACGAGCAGTACTTC.

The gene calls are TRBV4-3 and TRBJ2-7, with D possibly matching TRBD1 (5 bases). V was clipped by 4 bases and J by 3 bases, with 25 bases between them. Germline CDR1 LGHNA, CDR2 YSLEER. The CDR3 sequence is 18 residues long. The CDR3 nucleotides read TGCGCCAGCAGCCTAGTCTTCGGTGGATTGGGGCGGAACTACGAGCAGTACTTC. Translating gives CASSLVFGGLGRNYEQYF.

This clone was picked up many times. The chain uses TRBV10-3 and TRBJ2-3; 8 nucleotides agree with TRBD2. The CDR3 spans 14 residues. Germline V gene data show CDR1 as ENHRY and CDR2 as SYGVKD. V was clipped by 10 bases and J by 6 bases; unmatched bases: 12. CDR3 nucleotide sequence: TGTGCCACCGGAACTAGCGGAACTGGGGATACGCAGTATTTT. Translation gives CATGTSGTGDTQYF.

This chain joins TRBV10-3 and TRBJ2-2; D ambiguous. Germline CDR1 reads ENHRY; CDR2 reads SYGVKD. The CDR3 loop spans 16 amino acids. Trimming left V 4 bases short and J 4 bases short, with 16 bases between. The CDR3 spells CAISGRSSKVTGELFF. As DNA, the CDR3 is TGTGCCATCAGTGGGCGGAGCAGCAAGGTCACCGGGGAGCTGTTTTTT.

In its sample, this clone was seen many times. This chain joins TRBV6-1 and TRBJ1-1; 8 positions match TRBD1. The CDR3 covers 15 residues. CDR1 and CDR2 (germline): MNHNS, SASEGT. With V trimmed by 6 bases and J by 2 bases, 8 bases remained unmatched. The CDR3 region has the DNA TGTGCCAGCAGCACGGACAGGGAGGAAAACACTGAAGCTTTCTTT. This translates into CASSTDREENTEAFF.

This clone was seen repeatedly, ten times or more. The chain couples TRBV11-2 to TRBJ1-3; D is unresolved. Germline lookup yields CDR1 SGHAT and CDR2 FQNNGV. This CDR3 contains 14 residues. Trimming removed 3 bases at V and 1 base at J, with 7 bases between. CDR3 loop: CASSFSLSGNTIYF. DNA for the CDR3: TGTGCCAGCAGCTTCAGCTTGTCTGGAAACACCATATATTTT.

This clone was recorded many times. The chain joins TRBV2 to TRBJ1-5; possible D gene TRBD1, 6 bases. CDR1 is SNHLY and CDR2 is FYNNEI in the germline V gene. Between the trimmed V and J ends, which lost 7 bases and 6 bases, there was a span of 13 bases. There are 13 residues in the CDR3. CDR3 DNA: TGTGCCAGCACCTTACAGGGCGGTCAGCCCCAGCATTTT. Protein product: CASTLQGGQPQHF.